The rows below give T cell receptor beta chains drawn from one sample of a study of T-cell memory formation after mild COVID-19. TCRdb re-called the 5' RACE reads with MiXCR, one entry per CDR3 protein. Among roughly 580,000 distinct CDR3 sequences listed, under 20% were seen once. Sequencing was carried out using PBMCs or a T cell subset sorted from them (not recorded which). The receptors here all came from an adult woman who had mild COVID-19 (a few samples of this study predate the infection). Cell type and time point are not known. CDR3s include the opening cysteine and the closing phenylalanine or tryptophan. Each record gives: V gene, J gene, CDR3 protein.

>TRBV30|TRBJ1-5
CAWAGQANQPQHF
>TRBV5-1|TRBJ1-1
CASSWGLQGARAEAFF
>TRBV4-2|TRBJ2-4
CASSGREQTLAKNIQYF
>TRBV6-5|TRBJ2-1
CASTHPPRHEQFF
>TRBV12-3/TRBV12-4|TRBJ2-7
CASSPLAGIGCEQYF
>TRBV3-1|TRBJ2-2
CASSIRQGVTGELFF
>TRBV5-1|TRBJ2-2
CASSLLAGGPSNTGELFF
>TRBV7-9|TRBJ1-1
CASSIRYDRQGRTEAFF
>TRBV7-9|TRBJ2-1
CASSPTSGRAKVYEQFF
>TRBV30|TRBJ2-3
CAWSGSSGQEYF
>TRBV11-3|TRBJ2-2
CASSHWGALADGEAGELFF
>TRBV6-2/TRBV6-3|TRBJ2-1
CATTQGALAPLNEQFF
>TRBV20-1|TRBJ2-2
CSATGDREFSGELFF
>TRBV5-1|TRBJ2-1
CASSPRGRFHEQFF
>TRBV5-6|TRBJ2-2
CASSFRRLAGDNTGELFF
>TRBV14|TRBJ2-3
CASSHPRAGVKADTQYF
>TRBV7-2|TRBJ1-6
CASSFGVYNSPLHF
>TRBV4-3|TRBJ1-1
CASSQDPRQVSTEAFF
>TRBV6-5|TRBJ1-6
CASNQGSSYNSPLHF
>TRBV7-3|TRBJ2-1
CASSLLGQGSNEQFF
>TRBV12-3/TRBV12-4|TRBJ1-5
CASSDTGQPQHF
>TRBV13|TRBJ2-3
CASSNGLTYGTDTQYF
>TRBV24-1|TRBJ2-1
CATSDLSSGSVEQFF
>TRBV5-1|TRBJ2-2
CASSLMGGPGTGELFF
>TRBV12-3/TRBV12-4|TRBJ2-5
CASSTTTSGSSGGFQETQYF
>TRBV19|TRBJ2-2
CASSIQGAENTGELFF
>TRBV9|TRBJ2-3
CASSVVAGEGTDTQYF
>TRBV7-9|TRBJ1-2
CASSLELGGSGYTF
>TRBV10-2|TRBJ1-2
CASRSGGAYGYTF
>TRBV11-2|TRBJ2-1
CASSLGWRERGNEQFF
>TRBV6-6|TRBJ1-5
CASTSGRGSNQPQHF
>TRBV10-3|TRBJ1-1
CATRQGMTEAFF
>TRBV28|TRBJ2-3
CASTLAGGLDTQYF
>TRBV27|TRBJ1-6
CASSPELGNSPLHF
>TRBV6-6|TRBJ1-5
CASSPDNQRPQHF
>TRBV30|TRBJ2-3
CAWSVRGLTDTQYF
>TRBV5-1|TRBJ1-2
CASSVDFTGYTF
>TRBV10-3|TRBJ2-4
CAIRGQGSKNIQYF
>TRBV27|TRBJ2-7
CASSPYTGTTYEQYF
>TRBV7-6|TRBJ1-1
CASRGGVGAEAFF
>TRBV6-5|TRBJ2-7
CASSYSAGNYEQYF
>TRBV7-9|TRBJ2-1
CASSREGGTGYNEQFF
>TRBV9|TRBJ2-7
CASSVGVRSSYEQYF
>TRBV3-1|TRBJ1-1
CASSQIRAAEAFF
>TRBV10-3|TRBJ2-1
CAIGTDRYNEQFF
>TRBV12-3/TRBV12-4|TRBJ2-5
CASRQAGGSLETQYF
>TRBV5-1|TRBJ2-7
CASRSYARGEGYEQYF
>TRBV7-9|TRBJ2-3
CASSLGLAGTHTDTQYF
>TRBV5-1|TRBJ2-5
CASSLVSVSGETQYF